This T cell receptor (beta chain) is from a study of T cell responses to AZD1222 COVID-19 vaccine. Findings and limits, study-wide: None of the repertoires were sampled until the peak T cell response had passed. With dominance at 160-218 and 743-854, vaccine-associated CD4 TCRs spanned spike.

Trimming shortened V by 0 bases and J by 0 bases, and 3 bases separated the two germline ends. Germline V gene sequence: CDR1 SGHRS, CDR2 YFSETQ. This CDR3 comprises 13 residues. Libraries were prepared by immunoSEQ multiplex PCR; TCRdb keeps only in-frame clonotypes and omits some of them. The table includes over 50,000 clones, around 81% detected once. As concerns this clone: The antigen is unknown.

This sequence joins TRBV5-1 and TRBJ1-1; no clear D. This TCR was recovered from an adult who received the AZD1222 COVID-19 vaccine. The sample was peripheral blood, taken 28 days after the second AZD1222 dose. CDR3 loop: CASSLDMNTEAFF. CDR3 DNA: TGCGCCAGCAGCTTGGATATGAACACTGAAGCTTTCTTT.